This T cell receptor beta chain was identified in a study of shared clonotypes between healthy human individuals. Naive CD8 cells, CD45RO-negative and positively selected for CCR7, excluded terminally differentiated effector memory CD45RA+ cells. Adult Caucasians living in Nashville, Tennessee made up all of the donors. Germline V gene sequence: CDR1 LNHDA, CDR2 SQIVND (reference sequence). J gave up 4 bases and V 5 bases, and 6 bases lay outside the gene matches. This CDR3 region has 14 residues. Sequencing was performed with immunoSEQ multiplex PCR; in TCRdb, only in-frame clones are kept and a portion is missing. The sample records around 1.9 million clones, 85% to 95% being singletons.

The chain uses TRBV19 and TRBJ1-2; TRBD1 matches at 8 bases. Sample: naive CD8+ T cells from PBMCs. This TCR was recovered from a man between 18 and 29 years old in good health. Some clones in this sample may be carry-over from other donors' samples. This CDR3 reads CASSVGTGLYGYTF. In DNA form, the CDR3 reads TGTGCCAGTAGTGTGGGGACAGGACTCTATGGCTACACCTTC.